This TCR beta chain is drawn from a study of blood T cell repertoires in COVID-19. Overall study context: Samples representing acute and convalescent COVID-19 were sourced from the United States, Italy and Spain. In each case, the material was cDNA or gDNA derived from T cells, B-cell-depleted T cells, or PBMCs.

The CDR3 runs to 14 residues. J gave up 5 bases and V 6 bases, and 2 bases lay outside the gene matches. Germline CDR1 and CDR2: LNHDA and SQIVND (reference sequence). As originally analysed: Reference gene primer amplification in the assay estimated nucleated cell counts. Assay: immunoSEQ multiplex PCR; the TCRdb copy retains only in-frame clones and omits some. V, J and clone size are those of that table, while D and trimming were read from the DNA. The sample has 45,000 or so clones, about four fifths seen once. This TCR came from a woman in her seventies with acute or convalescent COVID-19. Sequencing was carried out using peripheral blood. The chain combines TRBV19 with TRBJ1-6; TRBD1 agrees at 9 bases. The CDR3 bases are TGTGCCAGTAGAGGGACAGGGAATAATTCACCCCTCCACTTT. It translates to CASRGTGNNSPLHF.